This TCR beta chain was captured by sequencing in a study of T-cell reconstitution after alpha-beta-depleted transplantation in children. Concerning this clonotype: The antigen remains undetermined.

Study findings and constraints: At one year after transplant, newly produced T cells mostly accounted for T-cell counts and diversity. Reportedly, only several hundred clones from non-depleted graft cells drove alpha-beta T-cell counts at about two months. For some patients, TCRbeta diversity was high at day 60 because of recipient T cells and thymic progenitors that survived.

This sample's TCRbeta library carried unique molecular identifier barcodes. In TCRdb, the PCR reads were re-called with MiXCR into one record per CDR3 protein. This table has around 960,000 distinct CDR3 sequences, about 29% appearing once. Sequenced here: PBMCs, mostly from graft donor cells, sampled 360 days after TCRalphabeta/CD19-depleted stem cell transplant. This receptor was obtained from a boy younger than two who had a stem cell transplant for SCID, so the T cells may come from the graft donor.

The CDR3 loop is CASSSLNANTEAFF. CDR3 nucleotides: TGTGCCAGCAGTTCGTTAAATGCGAACACTGAAGCTTTCTTT. The chain recombines TRBV12-3 or TRBV12-4 with TRBJ1-1; no reliable D call. V was shortened by 4 bases and J by 1 base, with 10 bases between the two germline ends. This CDR3 is built from 14 residues.